This T cell receptor beta chain was profiled in a study of T cell responses to AZD1222 COVID-19 vaccine. Points on this clone: Its specificity is unknown.

Findings of the study overall: Targeting of unmutated variant regions was reportedly seen in nearly half of spike-specific TCRs.

Germline lookup yields CDR1 MNHNY and CDR2 SVGAGI (reference sequence). Trimming took 8 bases from V and 2 from J, leaving 12 bases between them. This CDR3 contains 14 residues. Produced via immunoSEQ multiplex PCR; TCRdb's table is partial and in-frame only. The sample contains more than 100,000 clones, approximately 91% of which appear only once. The sample was peripheral blood, taken on day 0 of AZD1222 vaccination. The origin of this receptor is an adult in good health. V usage is TRBV6-6 and J usage is TRBJ1-4; D is ambiguous. The DNA of the CDR3 is TGTGCCAGCTCGTACGTGGGCACTAATGAAAAACTGTTTTTT. Amino acids: CASSYVGTNEKLFF.